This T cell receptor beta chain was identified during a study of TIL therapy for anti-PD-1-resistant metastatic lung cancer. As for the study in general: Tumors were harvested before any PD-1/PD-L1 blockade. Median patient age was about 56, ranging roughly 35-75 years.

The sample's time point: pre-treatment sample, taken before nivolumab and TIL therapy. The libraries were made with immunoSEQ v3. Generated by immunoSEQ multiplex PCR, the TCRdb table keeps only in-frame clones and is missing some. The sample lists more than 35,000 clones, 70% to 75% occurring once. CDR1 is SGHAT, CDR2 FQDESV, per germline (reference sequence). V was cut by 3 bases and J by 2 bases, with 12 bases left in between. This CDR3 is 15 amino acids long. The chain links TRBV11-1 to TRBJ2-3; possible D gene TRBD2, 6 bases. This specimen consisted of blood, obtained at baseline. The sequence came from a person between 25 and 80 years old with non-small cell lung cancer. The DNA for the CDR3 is TGTGCCAGCAGCTTGAGTAGCGGAGACACAGATACGCAGTATTTT. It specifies CASSLSSGDTDTQYF.